The 17 T cell receptor beta chains in this list originate from one sample, sequenced in a study of blood T cell repertoires in COVID-19. Profiled with immunoSEQ multiplex PCR; TCRdb holds only in-frame clones, not every one. This table holds about 170,000 clones, 87% found once. Sequenced material: peripheral blood. The source of these receptors is a woman between 45 and 60 years old with acute or convalescent COVID-19.

The V call is TRBV7-3, the J call TRBJ2-1; D possibly corresponds to TRBD2 (6 bases). Per the germline V gene, CDR1 is SGHTA and CDR2 is FQGTGA. The CDR3 is 15 amino acids. V lost 1 base to trimming and J lost 5 bases, with 12 bases between them. DNA for the CDR3: TGTGCCAGCAGCTTAATGAGGGGAGGAGACAATGAGCAGTTCTTC. Protein sequence: CASSLMRGGDNEQFF.

The chain is built from TRBV9 and TRBJ2-1, with D possibly TRBD2 on 5 matching bases. Germline loops: CDR1 SGDLS, CDR2 YYNGEE. Trimming took 2 bases from V and 3 from J, leaving 6 bases between them. The CDR3 is 13 amino acids. In DNA, the CDR3 is TGTGCCAGCAGCGTCCGGGGCTACAATGAGCAGTTCTTC. As protein: CASSVRGYNEQFF. The variable domain in full, completed from reference TRBV9 and TRBJ2-1, reads DSGVTQTPKHLITATGQRVTLRCSPRSGDLSVYWYQQSLDQGLQFLIQYYNGEERAKGNILERFSAQQFPDLHSELNLSSLELGDSALYFCASSVRGYNEQFFGPGTRLTVL.

The V gene is TRBV7-2, the J gene TRBJ1-2; D not certain. V lost 0 bases to trimming and J lost 3 bases, with 11 bases between them. The CDR3 is made up of 15 amino acids. Germline lookup yields CDR1 SGHTA and CDR2 FQGNSA. Here the CDR3 reads CASSLAQEYYYGYTF. CDR3 DNA: TGTGCCAGCAGCTTAGCGCAAGAGTATTACTATGGCTACACCTTC.

V gene TRBV11-2 combines with J gene TRBJ2-1, with 7 nucleotides matching TRBD2. This CDR3 spans 14 amino acids. Trimming cost V 6 bases and J 7 bases; bases outside gene matches: 9. From germline, CDR1 is SGHAT and CDR2 FQNNGV. In DNA form, the CDR3 reads TGTGCCAGCAGTCCGACGACTAGCTTGAATGAGCAGTTCTTC. It encodes CASSPTTSLNEQFF.

The V gene is TRBV19, the J gene TRBJ2-1, with D possibly TRBD1 on 5 matching bases. The length of the CDR3 is 19 residues. Between the trimmed V and J ends, which lost 4 bases and 5 bases, there was a span of 27 bases. CDR1 and CDR2 from the germline V gene are LNHDA and SQIVND (reference sequence). The CDR3 sequence is CASSKGPGRVSAYDNEQFF. CDR3 in DNA: TGTGCCAGTAGTAAAGGGCCAGGGCGAGTATCGGCATACGACAATGAGCAGTTCTTC. Based on the CDR3 plus reference TRBV19 and TRBJ2-1, the full variable domain is DGGITQSPKYLFRKEGQNVTLSCEQNLNHDAMYWYRQDPGQGLRLIYYSQIVNDFQKGDIAEGYSVSREKKESFPLTVTSAQKNPTAFYLCASSKGPGRVSAYDNEQFFGPGTRLTVL.

The genes are TRBV5-4 and TRBJ1-1; the D gene is possibly TRBD1 (5 bases). The CDR3 totals 12 residues. Germline CDR1 is SGHNT and CDR2 is YYREEE (reference sequence). V lost 4 bases and J 8 bases, leaving 12 bases between the germline ends. The CDR3 loop is CASSPVDREAFF. The CDR3 DNA follows: TGTGCCAGCAGCCCCGTTGACAGAGAAGCTTTCTTT.

This chain joins TRBV18 and TRBJ1-5; 10 positions match TRBD1. V was pared by 6 bases and J by 6 bases, with 5 bases of the junction left unmatched. This CDR3 is 14 amino acids long. The germline V gene has CDR1 KGHSH and CDR2 LQKENI. For the CDR3, the DNA is TGTGCCAGCTCGCCCGGACAGGGGGTTCAGCCCCAGCATTTT. Translating it yields CASSPGQGVQPQHF.

J is TRBJ1-2 and V is TRBV6-1; D is unresolved. CDR3 length: 12 amino acids. The germline gives CDR1 MNHNS, CDR2 SASEGT. Trimming removed 2 bases from V and 4 bases from J, with 5 bases in between. The CDR3 spells CASSETPYGYTF. The CDR3 DNA sequence: TGTGCCAGCAGTGAAACACCCTATGGCTACACCTTC.

The genes are TRBV27 and TRBJ1-6; D remains ambiguous. V was pared by 2 bases and J by 7 bases, with 6 bases between. CDR1 and CDR2 from the germline V gene are MNHEY and SMNVEV (reference sequence). CDR3 length: 13 residues. The CDR3 DNA reads as TGTGCCAGCAGTTTAAGGGAGAATTCACCCCTCCACTTT. This sequence encodes CASSLRENSPLHF.

V is TRBV6-2 or TRBV6-3 and J is TRBJ1-2; TRBD1 is a possible D gene (5 bases). V lost 5 bases, J lost 4 bases, and 5 bases lay in between. Germline V gives CDR1 MNHEY, CDR2 SVGEGT. The length of the CDR3 is 11 residues. The DNA for the CDR3 is TGTGCCAGCAGTCAGGGCTATGGCTACACCTTC. Translated, it gives CASSQGYGYTF.

V gene TRBV11-3 combines with J gene TRBJ2-6; TRBD2 might be the D (6 bases). V lost 4 bases, J lost 2 bases, and 15 bases lay in between. This CDR3 is built from 17 residues. Per germline, CDR1 SGHNT and CDR2 YENEEA. CDR3 coding DNA: TGTGCCAGCAGCTCTTTCTTGTGGGGGGCTGGGGCCAACGTCCTGACTTTC. This sequence encodes CASSSFLWGAGANVLTF.

The rearrangement joins TRBV27 to TRBJ1-1; D is possibly TRBD1 (5 bases). Trimming pared 2 bases from V and 9 bases from J, leaving 10 bases between. Germline CDR1 reads MNHEY; CDR2 reads SMNVEV (reference sequence). The CDR3 spans 12 residues. The CDR3 reads CASSLGGTKAFF. The CDR3 DNA is TGTGCCAGCAGTTTAGGGGGGACTAAAGCTTTCTTT.

The chain joins TRBV19 to TRBJ2-7; no reliable D call. The CDR3 runs to 15 residues. Trimming took off 0 bases at V and 0 bases at J, with 9 bases between the two ends. Germline loops: CDR1 LNHDA, CDR2 SQIVND (reference sequence). The CDR3 sequence is CASSIEMQVSYEQYF. The CDR3, as DNA: TGTGCCAGTAGTATAGAGATGCAGGTCTCCTACGAGCAGTACTTC.

The chain employs TRBV20-1 and TRBJ1-2, with 7 bases matching TRBD1. V shed 4 bases and J 5 bases; nucleotides not matched to a gene: 1. The CDR3 has 11 residues. CDR1 and CDR2 from the germline V gene are DFQATT and SNEGSKA (reference sequence). The CDR3 spells CSATGGYGYTF. The CDR3 DNA reads as TGCAGTGCTACAGGGGGTTATGGCTACACCTTC.

V usage is TRBV29-1 and J usage is TRBJ1-5; 11 bases agree with TRBD1. From germline, CDR1 is SQVTM and CDR2 ANQGSEA. The length of the CDR3 is 12 residues. Trimming at V came to 6 bases and at J to 7 bases, leaving 2 bases not matched to a gene. CDR3 nucleotides: TGCAGCGTGGGGACAGGGGGGCAGCCCCAGCATTTT. Residues: CSVGTGGQPQHF.

Comments on this clone: Other nucleotide sequences from this sample produce the same CDR3. The V and J genes are TRBV5-6 and TRBJ1-1, with D uncertain. The CDR3 totals 13 residues. Trimming shortened V by 1 base and J by 4 bases, and 8 bases separated the two germline ends. The germline V gene has CDR1 SGHDT and CDR2 YYEEEE. CDR3 coding DNA: TGTGCCAGCAGCTTGAACCGAGGCACTGAAGCTTTCTTT. This translates into CASSLNRGTEAFF.

The chain has TRBV10-3 and TRBJ1-2, with 10 bases matching TRBD1. The CDR3 has 15 residues. With V trimmed by 2 bases and J by 5 bases, 5 bases remained unmatched. In germline, CDR1 is ENHRY, CDR2 SYGVKD. The DNA of the CDR3 is TGTGCCATCAGTGAGGACAGGGGGCGCAGGTATGGCTACACCTTC. This encodes CAISEDRGRRYGYTF.